The next 2 T cell receptor beta chains were all read from a single sample in a study of cytomegalovirus exposure and HLA in healthy donors. Vbeta (60) and Jbeta (13) primers were used in the PCR. Clones were read by immunoSEQ multiplex PCR, and TCRdb kept only the in-frame ones, dropping some. The data contain about 98,000 clones, less than 85% of them singletons. Sequences were obtained from PBMCs. The receptors shown here come from a male donor in good health and CMV-seronegative.

The gene calls are TRBV11-2 and TRBJ2-1; D gene ambiguous. The CDR3 contains 15 residues. The ends were cut back, 0 bases at V and 2 bases at J, with 8 bases in the middle. CDR1 SGHAT and CDR2 FQNNGV come from the germline V gene. CDR3 amino acids: CASSLDRSPYNEQFF. CDR3 DNA: TGTGCCAGCAGCTTAGATCGGAGTCCCTACAATGAGCAGTTCTTC. The variable domain in full, with the rest retrieved from reference TRBV11-2 and TRBJ2-1, is EAGVAQSPRYKIIEKRQSVAFWCNPISGHATLYWYQQILGQGPKLLIQFQNNGVVDDSQLPKDRFSAERLKGVDSTLKIQPAKLEDSAVYLCASSLDRSPYNEQFFGPGTRLTVL.

The J gene is TRBJ2-7, the V gene TRBV5-1; 11 positions match TRBD2. This CDR3 spans 16 amino acids. Germline V gives CDR1 SGHRS, CDR2 YFSETQ. J gave up 1 base and V 4 bases, and 7 bases lay outside the gene matches. The CDR3 loop reads CASSAVAGGRSYEQYF. The CDR3 nucleotides are TGCGCCAGCAGCGCGGTAGCGGGAGGGAGATCCTACGAGCAGTACTTC. Together with reference TRBV5-1 and TRBJ2-7, the CDR3 gives the full variable domain: KAGVTQTPRYLIKTRGQQVTLSCSPISGHRSVSWYQQTPGQGLQFLFEYFSETQRNKGNFPGRFSGRQFSNSRSEMNVSTLELGDSALYLCASSAVAGGRSYEQYFGPGTRLTVT.